The 8 T cell receptor beta chains reported below all come from one sample, sequenced in a study of blood T cell repertoires in COVID-19. Sequenced by immunoSEQ multiplex PCR; TCRdb stores in-frame clones only, minus some. The sample lists about 80,000 clones; roughly four fifths were seen once. Sequencing was performed on peripheral blood. Source of these receptors: a woman aged 70-85 years with acute or convalescent COVID-19.

The rearrangement uses TRBV5-4 and TRBJ2-1; D might be TRBD1 (7 bases). V was shortened by 4 bases and J by 0 bases, with 11 bases between the two germline ends. The CDR3 totals 15 residues. CDR1 and CDR2 (germline): SGHNT, YYREEE (reference sequence). The CDR3 loop is CASSRQGGSYNEQFF. The CDR3 nucleotides are TGTGCCAGCAGCCGACAGGGAGGCTCCTACAATGAGCAGTTCTTC.

This chain links TRBV3-1 (or the pseudogene TRBV3-2) with TRBJ1-5; 7 bases match TRBD1. Germline CDR1 LGHDT, CDR2 YNNKEL (reference sequence). V shed 3 bases, J shed 2 bases, and the junction held 1 base outside the gene matches. The CDR3 covers 14 residues. The CDR3 is CASSQTGRNQPQHF. The CDR3 DNA reads as TGTGCCAGCAGCCAGACAGGGCGCAATCAGCCCCAGCATTTT.

A word on this clone: This CDR3 fails to terminate in the conserved phenylalanine or tryptophan, so it likely reflects a read error. V gene TRBV6-6 combines with J gene TRBJ1-2; D not certain. V lost 6 bases and J 4 bases, leaving 18 bases between the germline ends. Germline V lookup: CDR1 MNHNY, CDR2 SVGAGI (reference sequence). The CDR3 consists of 15 residues. DNA of the CDR3: TGTGCCAGCAGCCCGATCGGGAGGGATCTCTATGGCTACACCCTC. Translating it yields CASSPIGRDLYGYTL.

J is TRBJ2-1 and V is TRBV19; 9 bases fit TRBD1. CDR3 length: 12 amino acids. Germline loops: CDR1 LNHDA, CDR2 SQIVND (reference sequence). With 11 bases clipped from V and 4 bases from J, the junction kept 3 bases outside the gene matches. The CDR3 spells CACGQGYNEQFF. DNA for the CDR3: TGTGCCTGTGGACAGGGGTACAATGAGCAGTTCTTC.

V and J are TRBV30 and TRBJ1-1; D is ambiguous. V was cut by 5 bases and J by 1 base, with 11 bases left in between. The germline CDR1 and CDR2 sequences are GTSNPN and SVGIG (reference sequence). This CDR3 contains 13 residues. CDR3 in DNA: TGTGCCTGGGTAGAGTCGTCGAACACTGAAGCTTTCTTT. It yields the protein CAWVESSNTEAFF.

V usage is TRBV7-2 and J usage is TRBJ1-1; D remains unclear. The length of the CDR3 is 12 residues. CDR1 and CDR2 from the germline V gene are SGHTA and FQGNSA. V lost 6 bases and J lost 3, with 8 bases in between. CDR3 loop: CASSLQYTEAFF. The CDR3 region has the DNA TGTGCCAGCAGTTTACAGTACACTGAAGCTTTCTTT.

The chain employs TRBV7-9 and TRBJ2-3; 12 bases agree with TRBD2. The length of the CDR3 is 16 residues. Germline trimming cut 4 bases from V and 3 bases from J; bases unmatched to any gene: 5. The V gene's germline CDR1 is SEHNR and CDR2 FQNEAQ (reference sequence). DNA of the CDR3: TGTGCCAGCAGCTACGCCGGGACTAGCGGGACAGATACGCAGTATTTT. This codes for CASSYAGTSGTDTQYF.

The V and J genes are TRBV18 and TRBJ2-7; no firm D call. The V gene's germline CDR1 is KGHSH and CDR2 LQKENI. The ends were cut back, 3 bases at V and 2 bases at J, with 17 bases in the middle. The CDR3 extends over 16 amino acids. CDR3 sequence reads: CASSPPPQVPPYEQYF. As DNA, the CDR3 is TGTGCCAGCTCACCCCCTCCCCAGGTCCCACCCTACGAGCAGTACTTC.